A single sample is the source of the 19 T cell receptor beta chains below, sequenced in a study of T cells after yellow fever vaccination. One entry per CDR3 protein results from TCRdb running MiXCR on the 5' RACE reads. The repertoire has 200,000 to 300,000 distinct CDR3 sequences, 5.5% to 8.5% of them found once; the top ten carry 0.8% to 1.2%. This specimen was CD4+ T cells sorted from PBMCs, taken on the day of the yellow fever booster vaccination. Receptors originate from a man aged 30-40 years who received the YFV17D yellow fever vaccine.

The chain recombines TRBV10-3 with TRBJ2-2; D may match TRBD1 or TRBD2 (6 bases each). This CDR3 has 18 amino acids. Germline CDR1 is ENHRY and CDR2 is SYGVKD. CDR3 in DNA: TGTACCACCCTTTTTAGGAGGGGGGTAGCAGACTACACCGGGGAGCTGTTTTTT. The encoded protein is CTTLFRRGVADYTGELFF.

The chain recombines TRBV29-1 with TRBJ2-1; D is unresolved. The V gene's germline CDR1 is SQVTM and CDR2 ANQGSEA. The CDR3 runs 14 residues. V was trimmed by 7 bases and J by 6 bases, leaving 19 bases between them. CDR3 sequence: CSASSRLGINEQFF. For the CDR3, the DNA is TGCAGCGCCTCGTCTAGATTAGGAATCAATGAGCAGTTCTTC.

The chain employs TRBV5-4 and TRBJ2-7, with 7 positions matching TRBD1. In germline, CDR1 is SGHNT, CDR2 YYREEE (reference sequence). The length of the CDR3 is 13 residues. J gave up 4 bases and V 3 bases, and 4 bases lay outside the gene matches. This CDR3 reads CASSYAQGYEQYF. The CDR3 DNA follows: TGTGCCAGCAGCTACGCACAGGGGTACGAGCAGTACTTC. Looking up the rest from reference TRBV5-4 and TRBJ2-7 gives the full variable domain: ETGVTQSPTHLIKTRGQQVTLRCSSQSGHNTVSWYQQALGQGPQFIFQYYREEENGRGNFPPRFSGLQFPNYSSELNVNALELDDSALYLCASSYAQGYEQYFGPGTRLTVT.

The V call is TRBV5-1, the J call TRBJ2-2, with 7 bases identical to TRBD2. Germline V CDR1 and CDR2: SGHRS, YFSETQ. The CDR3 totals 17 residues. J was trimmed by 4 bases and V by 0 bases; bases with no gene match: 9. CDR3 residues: CASSLGRGAGLTGELFF. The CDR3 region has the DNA TGCGCCAGCAGCTTGGGTCGGGGAGCGGGACTCACCGGGGAGCTGTTTTTT.

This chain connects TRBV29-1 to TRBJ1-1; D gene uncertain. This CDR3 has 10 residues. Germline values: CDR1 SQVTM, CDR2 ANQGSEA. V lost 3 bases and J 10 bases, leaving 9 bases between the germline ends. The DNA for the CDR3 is TGCAGCGTTGAGTCGGTATCAGCTTTCTTT. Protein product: CSVESVSAFF.

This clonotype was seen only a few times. DNA for the CDR3: TGTGCCAGCAGCACGGGACTAGCGAGGTCTCAAGAGACCCAGTACTTC. Protein product: CASSTGLARSQETQYF. The genes are TRBV5-4 and TRBJ2-5; the match to TRBD2 covers 10 bases. Germline V gene data show CDR1 as SGHNT and CDR2 as YYREEE (reference sequence). The CDR3 is made up of 16 amino acids. Losses at the gene ends were 4 bases for V and 2 bases for J; bases not matched to a gene: 8.

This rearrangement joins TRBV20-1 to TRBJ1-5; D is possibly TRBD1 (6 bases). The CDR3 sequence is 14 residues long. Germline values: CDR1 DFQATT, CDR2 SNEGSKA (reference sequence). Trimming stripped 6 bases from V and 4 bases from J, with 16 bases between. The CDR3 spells CSAPRTGANQPQHF. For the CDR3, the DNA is TGCAGTGCCCCCCGGACGGGGGCTAATCAGCCCCAGCATTTT.

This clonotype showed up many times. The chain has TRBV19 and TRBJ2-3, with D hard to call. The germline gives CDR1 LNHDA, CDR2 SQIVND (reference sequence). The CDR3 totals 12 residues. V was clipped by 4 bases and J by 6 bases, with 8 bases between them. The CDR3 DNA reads TGTGCCAGTAGTAGTAGGTGGGATACGCAGTATTTT. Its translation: CASSSRWDTQYF.

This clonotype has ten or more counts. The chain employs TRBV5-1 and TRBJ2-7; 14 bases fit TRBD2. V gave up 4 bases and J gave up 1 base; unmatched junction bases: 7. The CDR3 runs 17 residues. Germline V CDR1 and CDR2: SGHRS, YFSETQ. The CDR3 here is CASSRGLAGADSYEQYF. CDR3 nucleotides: TGCGCCAGCAGCCGGGGACTAGCGGGAGCGGATTCCTACGAGCAGTACTTC.

The CDR3 DNA reads TGTGCCAGCAGCCCCTCAGGGGGTCGACAAGAGACCCAGTACTTC. It translates to CASSPSGGRQETQYF. This rearrangement joins TRBV5-4 to TRBJ2-5; 7 nucleotides match TRBD1. The germline gives CDR1 SGHNT, CDR2 YYREEE (reference sequence). V dropped 4 bases and J dropped 2; count of bases not matched to a gene: 8. The length of the CDR3 is 15 residues.

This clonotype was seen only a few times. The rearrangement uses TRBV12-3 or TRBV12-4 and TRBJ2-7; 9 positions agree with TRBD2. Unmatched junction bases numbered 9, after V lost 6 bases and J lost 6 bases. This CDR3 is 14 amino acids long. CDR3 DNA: TGTGCCAGCAGCCCGACTAGCGGCCCCGGCGAGCAGTACTTC. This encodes CASSPTSGPGEQYF.

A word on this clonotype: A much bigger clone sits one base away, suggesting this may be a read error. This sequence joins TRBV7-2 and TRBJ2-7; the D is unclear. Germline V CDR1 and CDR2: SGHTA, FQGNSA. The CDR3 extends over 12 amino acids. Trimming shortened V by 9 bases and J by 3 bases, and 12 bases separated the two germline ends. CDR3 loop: CARSPRIYEQYF. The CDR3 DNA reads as TGTGCCAGGAGCCCCAGGATCTACGAGCAGTACTTC.

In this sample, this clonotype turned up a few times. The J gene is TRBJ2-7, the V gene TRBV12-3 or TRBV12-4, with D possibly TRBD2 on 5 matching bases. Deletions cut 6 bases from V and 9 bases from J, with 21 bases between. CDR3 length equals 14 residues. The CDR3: CASSEGGASAGQYF. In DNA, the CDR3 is TGTGCCAGCAGCGAAGGAGGCGCAAGTGCGGGGCAGTACTTC.

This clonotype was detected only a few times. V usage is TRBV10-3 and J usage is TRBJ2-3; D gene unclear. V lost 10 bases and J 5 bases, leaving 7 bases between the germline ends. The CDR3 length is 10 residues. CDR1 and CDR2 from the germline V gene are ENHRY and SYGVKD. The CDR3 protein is CATGEDTQYF. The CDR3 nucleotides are TGTGCCACGGGCGAAGATACGCAGTATTTT.

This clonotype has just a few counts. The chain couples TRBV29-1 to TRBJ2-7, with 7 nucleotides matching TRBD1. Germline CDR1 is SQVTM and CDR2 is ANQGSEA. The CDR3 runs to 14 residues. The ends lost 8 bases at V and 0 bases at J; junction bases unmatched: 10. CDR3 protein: CSISGTASSYEQYF. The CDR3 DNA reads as TGCAGCATCTCCGGGACAGCGAGCTCCTACGAGCAGTACTTC.

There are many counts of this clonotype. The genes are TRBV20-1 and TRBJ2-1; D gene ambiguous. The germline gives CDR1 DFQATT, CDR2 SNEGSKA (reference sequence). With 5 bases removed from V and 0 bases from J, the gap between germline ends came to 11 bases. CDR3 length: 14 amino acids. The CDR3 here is CSARAWSSYNEQFF. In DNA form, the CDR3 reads TGCAGTGCTCGTGCATGGAGCTCCTACAATGAGCAGTTCTTC.

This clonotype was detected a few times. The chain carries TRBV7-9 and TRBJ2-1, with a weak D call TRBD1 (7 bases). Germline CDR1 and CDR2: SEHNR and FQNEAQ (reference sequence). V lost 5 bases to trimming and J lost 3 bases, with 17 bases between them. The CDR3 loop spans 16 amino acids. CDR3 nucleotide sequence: TGTGCCAGCAGCCATATGACAGGGACTTTCTACAATGAGCAGTTCTTC. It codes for CASSHMTGTFYNEQFF.

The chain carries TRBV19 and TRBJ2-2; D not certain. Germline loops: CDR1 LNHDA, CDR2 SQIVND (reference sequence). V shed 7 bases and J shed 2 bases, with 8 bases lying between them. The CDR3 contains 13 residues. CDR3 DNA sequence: TGTGCCAGTATGAGGTTAAACACCGGGGAGCTGTTTTTT. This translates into CASMRLNTGELFF.

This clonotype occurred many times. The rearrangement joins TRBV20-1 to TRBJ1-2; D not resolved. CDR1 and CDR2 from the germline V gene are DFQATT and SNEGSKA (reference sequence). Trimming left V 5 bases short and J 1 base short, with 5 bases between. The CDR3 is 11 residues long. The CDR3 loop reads CSAYNNYGYTF. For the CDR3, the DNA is TGCAGTGCTTACAATAACTATGGCTACACCTTC.